The clone carrying this T cell receptor (beta chain) was detected many times. Its antigen is undetermined. Amplified TCR beta CDR3 regions were obtained using RNA transcripts as template. HTBI primers primed a first-round RT-PCR, and a second-round multiplex PCR followed. TCRdb itself ran the multiplex PCR reads through MiXCR, one entry per CDR3 protein. The sample yields 300,000 to 350,000 distinct CDR3 sequences, about a sixth seen once. This CDR3 has 16 amino acids. Trimming took 5 bases from V and 0 from J, leaving 14 bases between them. Enrollment excluded any patients with other autoimmune diseases, uncontrolled infections, pregnancy or lactation. These data belong to a study of Graves' ophthalmopathy and Graves' hyperthyroidism. Study-wide results and limits: Discriminating ophthalmopathy from stable hyperthyroidism, a 13-signature model attained a sensitivity of about 88% and a specificity of around 77%.

This rearrangement joins TRBV12-3 or TRBV12-4 to TRBJ1-3, with unresolved D. The origin of this receptor is an adult man with Graves' ophthalmopathy. The specimen was peripheral blood. Here the CDR3 DNA reads TGTGCCAGCAGTCCGAGAGACCGTCTCTCTGGAAACACCATATATTTT. Translated: CASSPRDRLSGNTIYF.